A single sample is the source of the 15 T cell receptor beta chains below, sequenced in a study of cytomegalovirus exposure and HLA in healthy donors. Use of 60 Vbeta and 13 Jbeta primers characterized the PCR. TCRdb keeps only in-frame clones here, not all; method: immunoSEQ multiplex PCR. The sample has 100,000 to 150,000 clones, about 80% seen once; the top ten hold less than 2%. Sequencing input: PBMCs. All receptors derive from a woman in her forties or fifties in good health and CMV-seronegative.

The genes are TRBV7-9 and TRBJ1-1, with unresolved D. The CDR3 runs to 13 residues. Between the trimmed V and J ends, which lost 3 bases and 5 bases, there was a span of 10 bases. Germline CDR1 reads SEHNR; CDR2 reads FQNEAQ (reference sequence). The DNA of the CDR3 is TGTGCCAGCAGCTTGTCGGGAGGGACTGAAGCTTTCTTT. It specifies CASSLSGGTEAFF.

The genes are TRBV15 and TRBJ1-5; no reliable D call. Germline assignment: CDR1 LNHNV and CDR2 YYDKDF (reference sequence). The CDR3 is 13 amino acids. V shed 0 bases and J shed 6 bases, with 6 bases lying between them. The CDR3 region is CATSREPGQPQHF. As DNA, the CDR3 is TGTGCCACCAGCAGAGAACCGGGTCAGCCCCAGCATTTT. The full variable domain, completed using reference TRBV15 and TRBJ1-5, is DAMVIQNPRYQVTQFGKPVTLSCSQTLNHNVMYWYQQKSSQAPKLLFHYYDKDFNNEADTPDNFQSRRPNTSFCFLDIRSPGLGDTAMYLCATSREPGQPQHFGDGTRLSIL.

The V gene is TRBV7-9, the J gene TRBJ2-5; a weak D match, TRBD2 (5 bases). TRBJ2-7 matches the DNA end more closely, so the J call is doubtful. Germline values: CDR1 SEHNR, CDR2 FQNEAQ (reference sequence). This CDR3 is 15 amino acids long. DNA for the CDR3: TGTGCCAGCACCGCAATAGCCGGGATTTCCTACGAGCAGTACTTC. Translating gives CASTAIAGISYEQYF.

The V gene is TRBV28, the J gene TRBJ2-7; the match to TRBD1 covers 11 bases. The CDR3 length is 15 residues. With V trimmed by 4 bases and J by 4 bases, 6 bases remained unmatched. CDR1 is MDHEN, CDR2 SYDVKM, per germline. CDR3 amino acids: CASSSQDRGLYEQYF. In DNA, the CDR3 is TGTGCCAGCAGTTCCCAGGACAGGGGGCTTTACGAGCAGTACTTC.

This chain joins TRBV6-1 and TRBJ2-7; perhaps TRBD2 as D (6 bases). The CDR3 extends over 14 amino acids. V gave up 2 bases and J gave up 9 bases, with 17 bases separating them. Germline loops: CDR1 MNHNS, CDR2 SASEGT. CDR3 bases: TGTGCCAGCAGTGAATCCGGGAGTCTACTCGGGCAGTACGTC. This sequence encodes CASSESGSLLGQYV.

J is TRBJ2-5 and V is TRBV7-9; 7 bases align to TRBD1. Trimming removed 1 base from V and 0 bases from J; junction bases left unmatched: 8. Germline values: CDR1 SEHNR, CDR2 FQNEAQ (reference sequence). CDR3 length: 17 amino acids. The CDR3 here is CASSLVLGQRNQETQYF. In nucleotides, the CDR3 is TGTGCCAGCAGCTTAGTCCTGGGACAGCGCAACCAAGAGACCCAGTACTTC.

V and J are TRBV7-2 and TRBJ2-1; 11 bases are shared with TRBD2. Germline assignment: CDR1 SGHTA and CDR2 FQGNSA. With 1 base clipped from V and 7 bases from J, the junction kept 9 bases outside the gene matches. The length of the CDR3 is 17 residues. CDR3 residues: CASSLDPRASGRNEQFF. In DNA form, the CDR3 reads TGTGCCAGCAGCTTAGATCCTCGGGCTAGCGGGAGGAATGAGCAGTTCTTC.

In its sample, this clone was seen once. The gene calls are TRBV18 and TRBJ2-7; 10 bases agree with TRBD1. Germline CDR1 is KGHSH and CDR2 is LQKENI. CDR3 size: 13 residues. V trimming: 3 bases; J trimming: 12 bases; junction bases outside the gene matches: 8. CDR3 residues: CASSPGQGFSTYV. CDR3 bases: TGTGCCAGCTCACCGGGACAGGGGTTTTCTACGTACGTC.

The V and J genes are TRBV7-3 and TRBJ2-1, with 11 bases fitting TRBD1. The germline CDR1 and CDR2 sequences are SGHTA and FQGTGA. The CDR3 spans 16 residues. Trimming cost V 5 bases and J 8 bases; bases outside gene matches: 11. CDR3 in DNA: TGTGCCAGCAGCCCGCAAGGACAGGGGGCGCGGGATGAGCAGTTCTTC. This sequence encodes CASSPQGQGARDEQFF.

The rearrangement links TRBV7-2 to TRBJ2-1; 9 nucleotides align to TRBD2. V lost 1 base to trimming and J lost 1 base; unmatched junction nucleotides: 5. Germline V gene data show CDR1 as SGHTA and CDR2 as FQGNSA. The CDR3 extends over 17 amino acids. CDR3 DNA: TGTGCCAGCAGCTTAGGGGGACTAGCAGGTTCCTACAATGAGCAGTTCTTC. Amino acid sequence: CASSLGGLAGSYNEQFF.

This chain uses TRBV9 with TRBJ2-2; 10 bases align to TRBD2. The germline CDR1 and CDR2 sequences are SGDLS and YYNGEE. V shed 0 bases, J shed 7 bases, and the junction held 6 bases outside the gene matches. The CDR3 loop spans 16 amino acids. The CDR3 is CASSVVAGGLIGELFF. As DNA, the CDR3 is TGTGCCAGCAGCGTAGTAGCGGGAGGTCTAATCGGGGAGCTGTTTTTT.

In regard to this clone: Relative to the germline gene, one junction end is altered; a read error may explain this. The CDR3 DNA reads as TGTGCTAGCAGCTTAGCGGGGGGACTAGTCACCGGGGAGCTGTTTTTT. Translation gives CASSLAGGLVTGELFF. The genes are TRBV7-7 and TRBJ2-2; 10 bases match TRBD2. This CDR3 is 16 amino acids long. The germline CDR1 and CDR2 sequences are SSHAT and FNYEAQ (reference sequence).

The V gene is TRBV29-1, the J gene TRBJ1-5, with unresolved D. The CDR3 runs 13 residues. Between the trimmed V and J ends, which lost 7 bases and 0 bases, there was a span of 10 bases. Germline V gene sequence: CDR1 SQVTM, CDR2 ANQGSEA. The CDR3 region is CSAGEGSNQPQHF. The DNA for the CDR3 is TGCAGCGCTGGTGAGGGTAGCAATCAGCCCCAGCATTTT. Variable domain in full (rest from reference TRBV29-1 and TRBJ1-5): SAVISQKPSRDICQRGTSLTIQCQVDSQVTMMFWYRQQPGQSLTLIATANQGSEATYESGFVIDKFPISRPNLTFSTLTVSNMSPEDSSIYLCSAGEGSNQPQHFGDGTRLSIL.

The gene calls are TRBV27 and TRBJ2-2; maybe TRBD2 (6 bases). The CDR3 covers 16 residues. In germline, CDR1 is MNHEY, CDR2 SMNVEV (reference sequence). Trimming left V 6 bases short and J 0 bases short, with 14 bases between. This CDR3 reads CASRAGDPSNTGELFF. As DNA, the CDR3 is TGTGCCAGCAGAGCGGGTGACCCTTCGAACACCGGGGAGCTGTTTTTT.

The rearrangement joins TRBV18 to TRBJ1-5; TRBD1 aligns across 7 bases. This CDR3 is built from 15 residues. Germline loops: CDR1 KGHSH, CDR2 LQKENI. Losses at the gene ends were 5 bases for V and 0 bases for J; bases not matched to a gene: 4. For the CDR3, the DNA is TGTGCCAGCTCAGACAGGGTGGATAGCAATCAGCCCCAGCATTTT. This translates into CASSDRVDSNQPQHF.